This section outlines one T cell receptor beta chain sequence together with its context. These data belong to a study of shared clonotypes between healthy human individuals. Study at large: Per donor, CD8 memory used one plate, CD8 naive used two, CD4 memory used three and CD4 naive used three.

In germline, CDR1 is SGHVS, CDR2 FNYEAQ. The CDR3 sequence is 16 residues long. The germline V and J ends were trimmed by 5 bases and 0 bases, with 13 bases remaining between them. Clones were sequenced by immunoSEQ multiplex PCR, and TCRdb holds only the in-frame ones, with some missing. Among millions of clones listed, approximately 93% were seen once. Every contributor of samples was a Caucasian grown-up residing in Nashville, Tennessee. The sequence came from a man between 18 and 29 years old in good health. Some clones in this sample may be carry-over from other donors' samples. The genes are TRBV7-6 and TRBJ2-2; the D gene is possibly TRBD2 (5 bases). Specimen: naive CD4+ T cells from PBMCs. The subset is: CD45RA+ positively selected. The CDR3: CASSRSGGANTGELFF. CDR3 sequence (DNA): TGTGCCAGCAGCCGGAGCGGTGGCGCGAACACCGGGGAGCTGTTTTTT.